This T cell receptor beta chain was sequenced in a study of shared clonotypes between healthy human individuals. Study-level results: The naive CD4 repertoires of several donors were compared, and approximately 5% of clonotypes were shared.

The CDR3 contains 16 residues. The germline V gene encodes CDR1 SGHVS and CDR2 FQNEAQ. V was cut by 1 base and J by 5 bases, with 15 bases left in between. This table comes from immunoSEQ multiplex PCR, and its TCRdb copy is limited to in-frame clones, with some not included. The table has about 820,000 clones, around 92% seen once. As regards this clone: Antigen: not known.

CD45RO-negative cells were positively selected for CCR7, leaving out terminally differentiated effector memory CD45RA+ cells. All participating donors were Caucasian adults from Nashville, Tennessee. The TCR originated in a man younger than 40 in good health. The chain uses TRBV7-8 and TRBJ2-1, with D perhaps TRBD2 (5 bases). Material: naive CD8+ T cells sorted from blood. In DNA, the CDR3 is TGTGCCAGCAGCTTAGGGGTAGCGAGTCCACACAATGAGCAGTTCTTC. It yields the protein CASSLGVASPHNEQFF.